These 24 T cell receptor beta chains were sequenced from one sample in a study of early T cells in non-severe SARS-CoV-2 infection. TCRdb itself ran the 5' RACE reads through MiXCR, one entry per CDR3 protein. The data hold over 95,000 distinct CDR3 sequences, with over 15% observed a single time. The sequenced sample was whole blood. Source of these receptors: an adult who was a healthcare worker with PCR-confirmed SARS-CoV-2 infection or an uninfected control (not recorded which).

In its sample, this clonotype was seen once. The chain is built from TRBV24-1 and TRBJ2-1; perhaps TRBD1 as D (5 bases). The CDR3 totals 16 residues. Germline-derived CDR1 and CDR2 are KGHDR and SFDVKD. V was shortened by 1 base and J by 2 bases, with 11 bases between the two germline ends. CDR3 loop: CATSDFKGFTYNEQFF. CDR3 nucleotide sequence: TGTGCCACCAGTGATTTCAAGGGGTTCACCTACAATGAGCAGTTCTTC.

In its sample, this clonotype was seen a few times. The gene calls are TRBV6-1 and TRBJ2-2, with 13 bases that match TRBD2. The germline V gene has CDR1 MNHNS and CDR2 SASEGT. The CDR3 has 18 residues. Trimming cost V 2 bases and J 1 base; bases outside gene matches: 4. The CDR3 DNA follows: TGTGCCAGCAGTGAATGGGGACTAGCGGGGAGGAACACCGGGGAGCTGTTTTTT. As protein: CASSEWGLAGRNTGELFF.

The V gene is TRBV9, the J gene TRBJ1-2, with D unresolved. Germline V gives CDR1 SGDLS, CDR2 YYNGEE. This CDR3 is 11 amino acids long. V was clipped by 2 bases and J by 4 bases, with 3 bases between them. CDR3 sequence (DNA): TGTGCCAGCAGCGTGGGCTATGGCTACACCTTC. Its protein product is CASSVGYGYTF.

The chain uses TRBV18 and TRBJ2-1, with 10 bases matching TRBD2. The CDR3 sequence is 15 residues long. Germline V gives CDR1 KGHSH, CDR2 LQKENI. With 6 bases clipped from V and 12 bases from J, the junction kept 14 bases outside the gene matches. CDR3: CASSNRTSGNRVQFF. CDR3 coding DNA: TGTGCCAGCTCCAACCGAACTAGCGGGAATAGGGTGCAGTTCTTC.

This clonotype was detected a few times. DNA for the CDR3: TGCAGTGCTAAAAACAGGGGGCAATACGAGCAGTACTTC. Translating it yields CSAKNRGQYEQYF. The gene calls are TRBV20-1 and TRBJ2-7, with 9 bases matching TRBD1. Trimming cost V 4 bases and J 4 bases; bases outside gene matches: 5. This CDR3 spans 13 amino acids. Germline V CDR1 and CDR2: DFQATT, SNEGSKA (reference sequence).

This clonotype has a handful of counts. The V and J genes are TRBV2 and TRBJ2-3; 7 nucleotides align to TRBD2. Germline-derived CDR1 and CDR2 are SNHLY and FYNNEI. The CDR3 is 18 amino acids. V trimming: 5 bases; J trimming: 0 bases; junction bases outside the gene matches: 14. The CDR3 bases are TGTGCCAGCAGTTCGACTAGCCCCGCGGAAGCTAGCACAGATACGCAGTATTTT. Encoded protein: CASSSTSPAEASTDTQYF.

This clonotype showed up many times. The V and J genes are TRBV20-1 and TRBJ1-5; D call uncertain. V shed 6 bases and J shed 3 bases, with 9 bases lying between them. Per the germline V gene, CDR1 is DFQATT and CDR2 is SNEGSKA (reference sequence). The length of the CDR3 is 12 residues. This CDR3 reads CSAGKFNQPQHF. The DNA for the CDR3 is TGCAGTGCCGGGAAGTTCAATCAGCCCCAGCATTTT.

The chain combines TRBV12-5 with TRBJ1-1, with D tentatively TRBD1 (5 bases). CDR3 length: 14 amino acids. Germline CDR1 is LGHNT and CDR2 is FRNRAP. Deletions cut 2 bases from V and 4 bases from J, with 11 bases between. In DNA, the CDR3 is TGTGCTAGTGGTTTGCTCCTGGGGGGCACTGAAGCTTTCTTT. It codes for CASGLLLGGTEAFF.

This clonotype was seen a few times. The gene calls are TRBV29-1 and TRBJ2-5; D is unclear. This CDR3 has 12 residues. With 7 bases removed from V and 2 bases from J, the gap between germline ends came to 11 bases. Germline loops: CDR1 SQVTM, CDR2 ANQGSEA. Here the CDR3 DNA reads TGCAGCGGAGATGTAGAACAAGAGACCCAGTACTTC. Translated: CSGDVEQETQYF.

This clonotype was counted many times. The chain carries TRBV11-2 and TRBJ2-5; no firm D call. The CDR3 spans 11 residues. Trimming took off 2 bases at V and 2 bases at J, with 0 bases between the two ends. Germline V gives CDR1 SGHAT, CDR2 FQNNGV. In DNA form, the CDR3 reads TGTGCCAGCAGCTTACAAGAGACCCAGTACTTC. As protein: CASSLQETQYF.

This chain connects TRBV6-6 to TRBJ2-3; TRBD1 matches 8 bases. Losses at the gene ends were 6 bases for V and 6 bases for J; bases not matched to a gene: 14. Germline V lookup: CDR1 MNHNY, CDR2 SVGAGI (reference sequence). The CDR3 contains 16 residues. CDR3 nucleotides: TGTGCCAGCAGGGATAGCAGGGGGCGCAGTTGGGATACGCAGTATTTT. Translating it yields CASRDSRGRSWDTQYF.

This clonotype came up a few times. The chain employs TRBV5-1 and TRBJ1-5; D not resolved. Trimming pared 4 bases from V and 6 bases from J, leaving 11 bases between. Germline assignment: CDR1 SGHRS and CDR2 YFSETQ. The CDR3 runs to 13 residues. Here the CDR3 DNA reads TGCGCCAGCAGCCTTTACCCGAGTCAGCCCCAGCATTTT. Protein product: CASSLYPSQPQHF.

This clonotype appeared many times. The chain uses TRBV24-1 and TRBJ1-1; possible D gene TRBD1, 6 bases. CDR3 length equals 17 residues. Looked up from germline, CDR1 is KGHDR and CDR2 is SFDVKD. V shed 3 bases and J shed 0 bases, with 16 bases lying between them. CDR3 protein: CATSDTPSTGLNTEAFF. CDR3 nucleotides: TGTGCCACCAGTGATACCCCATCGACAGGCCTGAACACTGAAGCTTTCTTT.

This clonotype was detected only a few times. This chain joins TRBV12-5 and TRBJ2-1; D perhaps matches TRBD1 (7 bases). The CDR3 loop spans 11 amino acids. The germline V gene encodes CDR1 LGHNT and CDR2 FRNRAP. V lost 4 bases, J lost 14 bases, and 12 bases lay in between. This CDR3 is CASGSDREEFF. CDR3 sequence (DNA): TGTGCTAGTGGTTCTGACAGGGAGGAGTTCTTC.

The chain uses TRBV29-1 and TRBJ2-3; 8 nucleotides line up with TRBD2. The junction had 6 bases not matched to a gene; V was cut back by 4 bases and J by 0 bases. The CDR3 spans 15 residues. Per the germline V gene, CDR1 is SQVTM and CDR2 is ANQGSEA. The CDR3 sequence is CSVGLLAESTDTQYF. The CDR3, as DNA: TGCAGCGTTGGGTTACTAGCGGAGAGCACAGATACGCAGTATTTT.

This clonotype was counted between two and nine times. This chain uses TRBV7-6 with TRBJ1-2; possibly TRBD1 for D (5 bases). Germline V gene data show CDR1 as SGHVS and CDR2 as FNYEAQ. The V and J ends lost 3 bases and 3 bases respectively, with 8 bases between them. There are 13 residues in the CDR3. Here the CDR3 reads CASSLGGDYGYTF. The CDR3 bases are TGTGCCAGCAGCTTGGGGGGTGACTATGGCTACACCTTC.

To note about this clonotype: A much larger clone sits a single nucleotide away, making a read error possible. The J gene is TRBJ1-4, the V gene TRBV28; perhaps TRBD1 as D (6 bases). Germline CDR1 and CDR2: MDHEN and SYDVKM. CDR3 length: 15 residues. CDR3 region: CASSLTGGISEILFF. CDR3 sequence (DNA): TGTGCCAGCAGTTTGACAGGAGGGATTAGTGAAATACTGTTTTTT.

The chain uses TRBV2 and TRBJ2-5, with a possible D match to TRBD1 (7 bases). This CDR3 has 14 amino acids. V lost 4 bases and J 5 bases, leaving 14 bases between the germline ends. CDR1 and CDR2 from the germline V gene are SNHLY and FYNNEI. The CDR3 here is CASSVGGGWETQYF. CDR3 DNA: TGTGCCAGCAGTGTCGGAGGGGGCTGGGAGACCCAGTACTTC.

This clonotype was detected only a few times. This chain joins TRBV14 and TRBJ2-1; TRBD2 might be the D (5 bases). The CDR3 is 13 residues long. CDR1 and CDR2 from the germline V gene are SGHDN and FVKESK. V shed 4 bases and J shed 6 bases, with 10 bases lying between them. CDR3 bases: TGTGCCAGCAGCCTGGGAGTAGCCAATGAGCAGTTCTTC. It yields the protein CASSLGVANEQFF.

J is TRBJ1-1 and V is TRBV18; D is unresolved. The CDR3 loop spans 14 amino acids. Trimming left V 4 bases short and J 1 base short, with 10 bases between. Germline CDR1 is KGHSH and CDR2 is LQKENI. Here the CDR3 DNA reads TGTGCCAGCTCACTAAACGGCCAGAACACTGAAGCTTTCTTT. It specifies CASSLNGQNTEAFF.

This clonotype has more than one count but fewer than ten. The rearrangement joins TRBV29-1 to TRBJ1-5; D perhaps matches TRBD1 (6 bases). V was cut by 4 bases and J by 0 bases, with 22 bases left in between. The CDR3 consists of 18 residues. Germline CDR1 SQVTM, CDR2 ANQGSEA. CDR3 nucleotides: TGCAGCGTTGTACCTATGCAGGGGATTAGTAATAGCAATCAGCCCCAGCATTTT. The encoded protein is CSVVPMQGISNSNQPQHF.

J is TRBJ1-1 and V is TRBV7-9; D gene ambiguous. This CDR3 region has 13 residues. V lost 3 bases to trimming and J lost 4 bases, with 9 bases between them. Germline CDR1 and CDR2: SEHNR and FQNEAQ (reference sequence). CDR3 nucleotides: TGTGCCAGCAGCTTTTTCGGGTCCACTGAAGCTTTCTTT. It is translated as CASSFFGSTEAFF.

This clonotype occurred a few times. The V and J genes are TRBV2 and TRBJ1-5; D remains unclear. Germline CDR1 is SNHLY and CDR2 is FYNNEI. The CDR3 contains 14 residues. V was cut by 6 bases and J by 0 bases, with 9 bases left in between. Written as DNA, the CDR3 is TGTGCCAGCAGCTCGACGGTTAGCAATCAGCCCCAGCATTTT. It specifies CASSSTVSNQPQHF.

The rearrangement joins TRBV15 to TRBJ2-6; TRBD2 is a possible D gene (6 bases). CDR1 and CDR2 from the germline V gene are LNHNV and YYDKDF (reference sequence). The CDR3 is made up of 18 amino acids. V lost 6 bases to trimming and J lost 1 base, with 19 bases between them. The DNA for the CDR3 is TGTGCCACCAGTAATAGGGTGGAGGGTCGGTCTGGGGCCAACGTCCTGACTTTC. Translating it yields CATSNRVEGRSGANVLTF.